This T cell receptor (beta chain) originates from a study of tumor-infiltrating lymphocytes in glioblastoma multiforme. In regard to this clonotype: At one end, the junction sequence differs from germline, possibly due to a read error.

This CDR3 has 15 amino acids. The germline V gene encodes CDR1 SGHRS and CDR2 YFSETQ. Multiple V-beta primers and a C-beta primer amplified TCRB from RNA. TCRdb independently ran MiXCR on the multiplex PCR reads; one entry per CDR3 protein. The profile shows approximately 10,000 distinct CDR3 sequences, around three fifths of them singletons. The receptor's source is a male donor with glioblastoma. The chain joins TRBV5-1 to TRBJ2-1, with D possibly matching TRBD1 (6 bases). Specimen: brain tumor tissue. The CDR3 bases are TGCGCCAACAGCCCTGGGACATGGGTCTACAATGAGCAGTTCTTC. Translation: CANSPGTWVYNEQFF.